This TCR beta chain was recovered during a study of Ad26.COV2.S vaccination and SARS-CoV-2 variants. Study-wide context: As a participant in COV1001, the donor was in the Ad26.COV2.S trial arm. Intramuscularly, Ad26.COV2.S was given either once or twice, 56 days apart. General study points: It is possible that the TCR breadth and depth analyses underestimated the total T cell responses. Reported post-vaccination CD8+ and CD4+ T cell responses to spike showed substantial breadth.

The CDR3 runs 13 residues. In germline, CDR1 is SGHNT, CDR2 YYREEE (reference sequence). Trimming cost V 6 bases and J 6 bases, with 12 bases left between them. Treatment in this sample: approximately 18 received Ad26.COV2.S at low or high dose, single or two shots; several received placebo; per-sample allocation not given. Following the first vaccine or placebo injection, samples were taken on day 63. Profiled with immunoSEQ multiplex PCR; TCRdb holds only in-frame clones, not every one. This repertoire shows about 680,000 clones, 89% found once; its top ten account for approximately 1.5%. With regard to this clone: Its antigen is unidentified.

The chain links TRBV5-4 to TRBJ1-4, with D hard to call. The material was peripheral blood, obtained in a trial of Ad26.COV2.S vaccine versus placebo. This receptor was identified in a person between 18 and 59 years old who received the Ad26.COV2.S COVID-19 vaccine or a placebo. The CDR3 coding sequence is TGTGCCAGCAACAACCACGCCGATGAAAAACTGTTTTTT. Its protein is CASNNHADEKLFF.